These 7 T cell receptor beta chains originate from one sample sequenced in a study of Graves' ophthalmopathy and Graves' hyperthyroidism. Amplification targeted the TCR beta CDR3 regions, with RNA transcripts as the source material. Following a first-round RT-PCR that used HTBI primers, a second-round multiplex PCR was carried out. One entry per CDR3 protein results from TCRdb running MiXCR on the multiplex PCR reads. The sample records some 750,000 distinct CDR3 sequences, roughly two fifths being singletons. Sample: peripheral blood. Every receptor here comes from an adult man with Graves' ophthalmopathy.

The rearrangement joins TRBV6-2 or TRBV6-3 to TRBJ2-5; 10 positions match TRBD2. The CDR3 extends over 16 amino acids. Germline V gene sequence: CDR1 MNHEY, CDR2 SVGEGT. V shed 7 bases and J 5 bases; nucleotides not matched to a gene: 13. CDR3 region: CASTNGGPAGGETQYF. As DNA, the CDR3 is TGTGCCAGCACTAACGGGGGACCAGCGGGAGGGGAGACCCAGTACTTC.

This clonotype has at least ten counts. This chain uses TRBV15 with TRBJ2-7; TRBD1 is a possible D gene (5 bases). Germline values: CDR1 LNHNV, CDR2 YYDKDF (reference sequence). V lost 0 bases to trimming and J lost 7 bases, with 16 bases between them. The CDR3 has 15 amino acids. DNA of the CDR3: TGTGCCACCAGCAGAGACGACTCGACAGTTAGGGAGCAGTACTTC. It specifies CATSRDDSTVREQYF.

This clonotype came up once. Being one base from a much bigger clone, this may be a read error. The chain couples TRBV19 to TRBJ1-1; no clear D. The germline V gene has CDR1 LNHDA and CDR2 SQIVND (reference sequence). CDR3 length: 11 amino acids. This CDR3 reads CASSISNEALF. CDR3 nucleotide sequence: TGTGCCAGTAGTATCTCGAATGAAGCTCTCTTT.

In this sample, this clonotype turned up a few times. This chain links TRBV6-2 or TRBV6-3 with TRBJ2-5; D is possibly TRBD2 (6 bases). The ends were cut back, 2 bases at V and 7 bases at J, with 14 bases in the middle. From germline, CDR1 is MNHEY and CDR2 SVGEGT. The CDR3 consists of 14 residues. The CDR3 is CASSYNRERATQYF. The CDR3, as DNA: TGTGCCAGCAGTTACAACCGGGAGAGGGCGACCCAGTACTTC.

The chain combines TRBV10-3 with TRBJ1-6; D call uncertain. The V and J ends lost 0 bases and 6 bases respectively, with 6 bases between them. Looked up from germline, CDR1 is ENHRY and CDR2 is SYGVKD. The CDR3 sequence is 14 residues long. CDR3 coding DNA: TGTGCCATCAGTGAGTCGGTGACTAATTCACCCCTCCACTTT. This gives the protein CAISESVTNSPLHF.

This clonotype was found many times. The chain's CDR3 is CASSSTGTGTYEQYF. As DNA, the CDR3 is TGTGCCAGCAGCTCCACCGGGACAGGAACCTACGAGCAGTACTTC. The chain links TRBV11-2 to TRBJ2-7; 8 bases line up with TRBD1. Germline-derived CDR1 and CDR2 are SGHAT and FQNNGV. J was trimmed by 2 bases and V by 4 bases; bases with no gene match: 7. This CDR3 is 15 amino acids long.

This clonotype was recorded a few times. This chain connects TRBV9 to TRBJ1-3, with D unresolved. With 3 bases removed from V and 12 bases from J, the gap between germline ends came to 16 bases. The CDR3 has 13 residues. CDR1 SGDLS and CDR2 YYNGEE come from the germline V gene. CDR3: CASSAPEARHIYF. DNA of the CDR3: TGTGCCAGCAGCGCGCCTGAGGCCCGCCACATATATTTT. Together with reference TRBV9 and TRBJ1-3, the CDR3 gives the full variable domain: DSGVTQTPKHLITATGQRVTLRCSPRSGDLSVYWYQQSLDQGLQFLIQYYNGEERAKGNILERFSAQQFPDLHSELNLSSLELGDSALYFCASSAPEARHIYFGEGSWLTVV.